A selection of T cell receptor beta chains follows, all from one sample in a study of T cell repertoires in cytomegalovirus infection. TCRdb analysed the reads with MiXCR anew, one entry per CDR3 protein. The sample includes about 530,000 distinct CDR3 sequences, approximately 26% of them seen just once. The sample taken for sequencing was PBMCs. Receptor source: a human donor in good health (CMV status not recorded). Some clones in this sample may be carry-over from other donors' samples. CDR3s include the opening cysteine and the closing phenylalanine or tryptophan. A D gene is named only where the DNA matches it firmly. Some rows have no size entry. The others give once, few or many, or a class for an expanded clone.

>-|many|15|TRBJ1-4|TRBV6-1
CASSGGGRTNEKLFF
TGTGCCAGCAGCGGGGGGGGCAGAACAAATGAAAAACTGTTTTTT
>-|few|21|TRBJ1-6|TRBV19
CASSIGIRTQGSRGTHSPLHF
TGTGCCAGTAGTATTGGAATCAGGACTCAAGGGTCGAGGGGTACTCATTCACCCCTCCACTTT
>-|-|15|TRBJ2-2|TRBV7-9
CASSPERANTGELFF
TGTGCCAGCAGCCCGGAACGGGCGAACACCGGGGAGCTGTTTTTT
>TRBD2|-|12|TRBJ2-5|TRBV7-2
CASSDSGNTKHF
TGTGCCAGCAGCGATAGCGGGAACACTAAACACTTC
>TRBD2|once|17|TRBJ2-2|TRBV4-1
CASSQTSGSGYGGELFF
TGCGCCAGCAGCCAGACTAGCGGGAGTGGCTACGGCGGGGAGCTGTTTTTT
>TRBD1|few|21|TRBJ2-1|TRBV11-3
CASSPIPGQGANSGSGHEQFF
TGTGCCAGCAGCCCGATTCCGGGACAGGGGGCGAATAGCGGGAGCGGACATGAGCAGTTCTTC
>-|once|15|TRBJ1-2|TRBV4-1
CASSQVAGRVSGYTF
TGCGCCAGCAGCCAAGTGGCGGGGCGAGTATCTGGCTACACCTTC
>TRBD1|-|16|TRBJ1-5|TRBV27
CASSLSTGVGNQPQHF
TGTGCCAGCAGTTTATCGACAGGGGTTGGCAATCAGCCCCAGCATTTT
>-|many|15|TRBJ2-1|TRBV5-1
CASSRDSSSYNEQFF
TGCGCCAGCAGCCGGGACTCCAGCTCCTACAATGAGCAGTTCTTC
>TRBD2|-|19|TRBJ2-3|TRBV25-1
CASSPQGRLLAGDTDTQYF
TGTGCCAGCAGTCCCCAAGGGCGGCTACTAGCGGGGGACACAGATACGCAGTATTTT
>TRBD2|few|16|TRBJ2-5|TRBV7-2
CASSPWTSGFQETQYF
TGTGCCAGCAGCCCCTGGACTAGCGGGTTTCAAGAGACCCAGTACTTC
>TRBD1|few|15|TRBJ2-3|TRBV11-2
CASSRPGQGVDTQYF
TGTGCCAGCAGCCGTCCGGGACAGGGGGTAGATACGCAGTATTTT
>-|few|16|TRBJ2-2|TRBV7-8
CASSLRQGRSTGELFF
TGTGCCAGCAGCTTACGCCAGGGCCGATCCACCGGGGAGCTGTTTTTT
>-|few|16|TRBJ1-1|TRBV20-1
CSARDRGGAGNTEAFF
TGCAGTGCTAGAGATCGGGGGGGCGCAGGGAACACTGAAGCTTTCTTT
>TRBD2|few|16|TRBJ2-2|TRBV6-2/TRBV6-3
CASIGLAGRNTGELFF
TGTGCCAGCATTGGACTAGCGGGACGGAACACCGGGGAGCTGTTTTTT